This T cell receptor beta chain emerged from a study of vaccination effects on CD4 cells after COVID-19. Sequencing used immunoSEQ multiplex PCR; TCRdb keeps in-frame clones, though not all of them. The table has 40,000 to 45,000 clones, around 67% seen once; the top ten hold about 28%. V was shortened by 7 bases and J by 6 bases, with 14 bases between the two germline ends. There are 12 residues in the CDR3. CDR1 is SQVTM and CDR2 is ANQGSEA in the germline V gene. Study-level results: In the late period after vaccination, infection- and vaccine-induced clones contracted markedly.

Prior to sequencing, the ViraFEST assay stimulated PBMC with viral peptide pools, which expanded the antigen-specific CD4+ T cells. It was after more than nine days of culture that CD4+ T cells were isolated. The study found no prior SARS-CoV-2 infection in the vaccine recipients, who tested negative for nucleocapsid antibodies. Regarding this clone: Its antigen remains unknown.

Sequences were derived from CD4+ T cells from PBMCs cultured with HCoV-OC43 spike peptides, sampled before COVID-19 vaccination. This sample's subset: HCoV-OC43 spike overlapping peptide pool stimulation. V usage is TRBV29-1 and J usage is TRBJ2-3; no reliable D call. The TCR sequence derives from a human donor who received a COVID-19 vaccine. The CDR3 DNA sequence: TGCAGCGGCAGAGGCGGCCTGGATACGCAGTATTTT. It codes for CSGRGGLDTQYF.